A single TCR beta chain is shown here with its context. The data were produced by immunoSEQ multiplex PCR, yet TCRdb's version contains in-frame clones alone and is incomplete. The data show 300,000 or so clones, around 82% seen once. These data originate in a study of blood T cell repertoires in COVID-19. Germline V gene lookup returns CDR1 SQVTM and CDR2 ANQGSEA. The CDR3 runs to 12 residues. Trimming left V 4 bases short and J 11 bases short, with 15 bases between. V is TRBV29-1 and J is TRBJ2-4; a weak D match, TRBD1 (6 bases). The sequenced sample consisted of peripheral blood. This receptor was obtained from a woman in her 50s with acute or convalescent COVID-19. The CDR3 region is CSVAGAHRVQYF. The CDR3 nucleotides read TGCAGCGTTGCCGGGGCCCACAGGGTTCAGTACTTC.